This TCR beta chain was sequenced in a study of cytomegalovirus exposure and HLA in healthy donors. The germline CDR1 and CDR2 sequences are SGHDT and YYEEEE. V lost 3 bases to trimming and J lost 6 bases, with 11 bases between them. The CDR3 runs to 13 residues. Broader study findings: As confirmed in vitro, a few CMV-associated chains were specific for CMV antigens. It was reported in a later analysis that an Asian-associated ancestry cluster showed fewer N-insertions than the roughly 710-donor mean. Using the classifier, cytomegalovirus status was reportedly diagnosed with high specificity and sensitivity. In an earlier analysis, about 87% or about 30%: the productive usage of most TCR beta V segments.

PCR was performed using 60 Vbeta and 13 Jbeta primers. The protocol was immunoSEQ multiplex PCR, while the TCRdb copy is restricted to in-frame clones and leaves out a portion. The data contain some 180,000 clones, 82% of them singletons. With regard to this clone: As yet, its antigen is unknown.

This sequence joins TRBV5-6 and TRBJ2-3, with D perhaps matching TRBD1 (5 bases). This sequence originates from a man aged 35 to 55 in good health and CMV-seronegative. Sequences were obtained from PBMCs. CDR3 bases: TGTGCCAGCAGCTCAGGGCCTGCCGATACGCAGTATTTT. Its protein is CASSSGPADTQYF.